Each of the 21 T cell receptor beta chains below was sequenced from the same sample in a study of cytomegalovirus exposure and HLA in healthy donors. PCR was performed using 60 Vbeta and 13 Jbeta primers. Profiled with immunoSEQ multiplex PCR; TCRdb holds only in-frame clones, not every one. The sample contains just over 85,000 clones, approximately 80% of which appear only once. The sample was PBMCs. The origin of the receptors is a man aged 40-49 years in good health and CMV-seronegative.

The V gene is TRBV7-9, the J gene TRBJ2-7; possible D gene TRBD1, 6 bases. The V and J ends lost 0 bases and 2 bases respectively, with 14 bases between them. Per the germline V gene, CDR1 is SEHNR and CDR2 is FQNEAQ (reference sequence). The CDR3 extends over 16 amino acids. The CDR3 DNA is TGTGCCAGCAGCTTAGCGTCTAGGGGGAAAGCCTACGAGCAGTACTTC. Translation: CASSLASRGKAYEQYF.

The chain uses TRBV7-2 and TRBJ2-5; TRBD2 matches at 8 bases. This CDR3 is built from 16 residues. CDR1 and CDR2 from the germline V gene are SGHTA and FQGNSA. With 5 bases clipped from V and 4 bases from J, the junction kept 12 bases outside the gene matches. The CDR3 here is CASSPAGTRGGETQYF. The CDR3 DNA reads TGTGCCAGCAGCCCCGCCGGGACTAGGGGCGGAGAGACCCAGTACTTC. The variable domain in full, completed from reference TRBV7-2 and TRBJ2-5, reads GAGVSQSPSNKVTEKGKDVELRCDPISGHTALYWYRQSLGQGLEFLIYFQGNSAPDKSGLPSDRFSAERTGGSVSTLTIQRTQQEDSAVYLCASSPAGTRGGETQYFGPGTRLLVL.

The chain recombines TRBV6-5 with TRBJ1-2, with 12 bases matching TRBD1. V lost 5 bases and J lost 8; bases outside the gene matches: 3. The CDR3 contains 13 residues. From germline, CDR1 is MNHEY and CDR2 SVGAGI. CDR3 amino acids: CASSPGTGGGYTF. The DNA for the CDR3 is TGTGCCAGCAGTCCCGGGACAGGGGGCGGCTACACCTTC.

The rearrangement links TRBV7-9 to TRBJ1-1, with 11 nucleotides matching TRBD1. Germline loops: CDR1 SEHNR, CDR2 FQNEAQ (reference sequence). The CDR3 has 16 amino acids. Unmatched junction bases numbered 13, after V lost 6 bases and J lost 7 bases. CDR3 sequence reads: CASSFLGQGDNGEAFF. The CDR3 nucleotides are TGTGCCAGCAGTTTTTTGGGACAGGGGGATAACGGTGAAGCTTTCTTT. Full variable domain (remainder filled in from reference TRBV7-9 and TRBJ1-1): DTGVSQNPRHKITKRGQNVTFRCDPISEHNRLYWYRQTLGQGPEFLTYFQNEAQLEKSRLLSDRFSAERPKGSFSTLEIQRTEQGDSAMYLCASSFLGQGDNGEAFFGQGTRLTVV.

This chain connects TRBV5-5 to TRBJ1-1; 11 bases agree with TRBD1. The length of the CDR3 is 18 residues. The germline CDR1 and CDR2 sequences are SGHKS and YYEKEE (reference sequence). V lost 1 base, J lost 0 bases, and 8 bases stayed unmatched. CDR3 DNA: TGTGCCAGCAGCTTGTGGACTGGGACAGGGGGTTTGAACACTGAAGCTTTCTTT. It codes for CASSLWTGTGGLNTEAFF.

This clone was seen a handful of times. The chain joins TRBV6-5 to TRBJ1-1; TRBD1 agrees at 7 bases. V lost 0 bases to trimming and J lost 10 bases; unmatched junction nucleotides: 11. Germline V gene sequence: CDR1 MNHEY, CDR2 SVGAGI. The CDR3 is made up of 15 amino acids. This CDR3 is CASSYSSGQVGLAFF. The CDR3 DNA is TGTGCCAGCAGTTACTCTTCTGGACAGGTTGGACTAGCTTTCTTT.

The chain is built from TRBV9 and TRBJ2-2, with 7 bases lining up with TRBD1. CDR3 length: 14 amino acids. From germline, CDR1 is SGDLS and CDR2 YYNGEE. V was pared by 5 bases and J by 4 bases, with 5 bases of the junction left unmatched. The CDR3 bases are TGTGCCAGCAGAGCTACAGGGGTCACCGGGGAGCTGTTTTTT. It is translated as CASRATGVTGELFF.

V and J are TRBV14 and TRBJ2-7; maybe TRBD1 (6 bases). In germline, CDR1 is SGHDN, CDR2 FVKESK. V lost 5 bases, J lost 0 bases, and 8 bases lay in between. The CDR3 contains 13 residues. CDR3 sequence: CASSRGNSYEQYF. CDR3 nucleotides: TGTGCCAGCAGCAGGGGGAACTCCTACGAGCAGTACTTC. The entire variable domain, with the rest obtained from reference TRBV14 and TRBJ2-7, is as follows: EAGVTQFPSHSVIEKGQTVTLRCDPISGHDNLYWYRRVMGKEIKFLLHFVKESKQDESGMPNNRFLAERTGGTYSTLKVQPAELEDSGVYFCASSRGNSYEQYFGPGTRLTVT.

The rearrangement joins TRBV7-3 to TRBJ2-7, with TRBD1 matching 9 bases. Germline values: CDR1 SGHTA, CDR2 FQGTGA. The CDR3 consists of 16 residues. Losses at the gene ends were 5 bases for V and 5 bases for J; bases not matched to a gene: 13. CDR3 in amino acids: CASSNPTGGGSDEQYF. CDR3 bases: TGTGCCAGCAGCAACCCGACAGGGGGGGGATCAGACGAGCAGTACTTC.

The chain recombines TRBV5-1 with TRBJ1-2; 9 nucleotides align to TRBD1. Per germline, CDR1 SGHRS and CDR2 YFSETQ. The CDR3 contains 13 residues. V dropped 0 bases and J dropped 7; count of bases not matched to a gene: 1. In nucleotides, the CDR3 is TGCGCCAGCAGCTTGGAACAGGGGGCTGGCTACACCTTC. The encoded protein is CASSLEQGAGYTF.

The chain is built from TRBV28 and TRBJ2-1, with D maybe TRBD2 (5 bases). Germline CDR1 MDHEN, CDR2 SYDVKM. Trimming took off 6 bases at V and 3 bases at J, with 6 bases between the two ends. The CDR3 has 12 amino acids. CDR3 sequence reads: CASSEGYNEQFF. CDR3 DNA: TGTGCCAGCAGCGAGGGCTACAATGAGCAGTTCTTC.

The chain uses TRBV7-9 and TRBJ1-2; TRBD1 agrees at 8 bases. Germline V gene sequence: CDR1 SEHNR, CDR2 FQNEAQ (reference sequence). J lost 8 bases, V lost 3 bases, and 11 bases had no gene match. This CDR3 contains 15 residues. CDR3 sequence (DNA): TGTGCCAGCAGCTTGGGGACAGGATATTCCTCCGGCTACACCTTC. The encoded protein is CASSLGTGYSSGYTF. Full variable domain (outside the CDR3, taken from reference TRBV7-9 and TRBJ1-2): DTGVSQNPRHKITKRGQNVTFRCDPISEHNRLYWYRQTLGQGPEFLTYFQNEAQLEKSRLLSDRFSAERPKGSFSTLEIQRTEQGDSAMYLCASSLGTGYSSGYTFGSGTRLTVV.

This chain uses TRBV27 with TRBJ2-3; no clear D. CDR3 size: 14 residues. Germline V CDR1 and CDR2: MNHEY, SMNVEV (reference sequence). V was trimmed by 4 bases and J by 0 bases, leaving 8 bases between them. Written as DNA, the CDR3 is TGTGCCAGCAGTTACACGTCTAGCACAGATACGCAGTATTTT. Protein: CASSYTSSTDTQYF.

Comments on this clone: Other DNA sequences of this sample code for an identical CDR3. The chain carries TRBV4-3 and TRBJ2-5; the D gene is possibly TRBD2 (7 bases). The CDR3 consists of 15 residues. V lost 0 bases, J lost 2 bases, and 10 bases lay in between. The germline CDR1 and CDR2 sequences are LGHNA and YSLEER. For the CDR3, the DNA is TGCGCCAGCAGCCAAGAAAGGGGGGGACAAGAGACCCAGTACTTC. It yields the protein CASSQERGGQETQYF.

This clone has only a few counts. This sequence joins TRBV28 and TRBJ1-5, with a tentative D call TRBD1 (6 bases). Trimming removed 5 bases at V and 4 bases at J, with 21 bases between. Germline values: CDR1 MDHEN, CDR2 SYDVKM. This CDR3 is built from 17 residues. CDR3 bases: TGTGCCAGCAGTCCCAGAATGTGGGGGCGCGGGAATCAGCCCCAGCATTTT. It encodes CASSPRMWGRGNQPQHF.

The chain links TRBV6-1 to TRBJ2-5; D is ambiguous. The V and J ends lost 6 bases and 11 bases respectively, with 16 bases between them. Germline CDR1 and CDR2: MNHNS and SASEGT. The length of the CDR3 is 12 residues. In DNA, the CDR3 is TGTGCCAGCAGGCCTATTCTACCCCCTCAGTACTTC. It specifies CASRPILPPQYF.

This CDR3 is CATSRDRGTANTGELFF. Written as DNA, the CDR3 is TGTGCCACCAGCAGAGATCGGGGGACCGCGAACACCGGGGAGCTGTTTTTT. The chain has TRBV15 and TRBJ2-2; D possibly corresponds to TRBD2 (6 bases). Trimming stripped 0 bases from V and 0 bases from J, with 11 bases between. The CDR3 covers 17 residues. Germline CDR1 is LNHNV and CDR2 is YYDKDF (reference sequence).

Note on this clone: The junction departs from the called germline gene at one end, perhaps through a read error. CDR3 sequence: CSSSFNGQGPSYEQYF. The CDR3 bases are TGTTCCAGCAGCTTCAATGGACAGGGCCCCTCCTACGAGCAGTACTTC. The chain uses TRBV7-9 and TRBJ2-7; TRBD1 matches at 8 bases. Per the germline V gene, CDR1 is SEHNR and CDR2 is FQNEAQ (reference sequence). The CDR3 totals 16 residues.

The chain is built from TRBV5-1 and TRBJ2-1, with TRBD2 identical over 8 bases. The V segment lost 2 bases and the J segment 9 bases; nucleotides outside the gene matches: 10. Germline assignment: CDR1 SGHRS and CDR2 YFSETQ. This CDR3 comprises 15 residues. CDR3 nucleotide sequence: TGCGCCAGCAGCTTCCGGGGGGGGGCAAAGGGTGAGCAGTTCTTC. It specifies CASSFRGGAKGEQFF. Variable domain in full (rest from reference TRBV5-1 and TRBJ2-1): KAGVTQTPRYLIKTRGQQVTLSCSPISGHRSVSWYQQTPGQGLQFLFEYFSETQRNKGNFPGRFSGRQFSNSRSEMNVSTLELGDSALYLCASSFRGGAKGEQFFGPGTRLTVL.

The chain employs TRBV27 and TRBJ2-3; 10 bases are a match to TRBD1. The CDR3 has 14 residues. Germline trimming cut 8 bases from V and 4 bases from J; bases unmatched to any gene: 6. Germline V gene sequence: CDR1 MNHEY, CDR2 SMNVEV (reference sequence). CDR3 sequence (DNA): TGTGCCAGCTGGGGACAGGGGTTCCCAGATACGCAGTATTTT. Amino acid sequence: CASWGQGFPDTQYF.

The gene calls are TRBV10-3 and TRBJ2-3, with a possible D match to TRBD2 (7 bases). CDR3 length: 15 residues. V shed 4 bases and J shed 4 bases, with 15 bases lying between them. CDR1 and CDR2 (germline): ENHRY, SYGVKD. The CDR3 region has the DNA TGTGCCATCAGTGCGACGGGGGGCATCGCAGATACGCAGTATTTT. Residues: CAISATGGIADTQYF.